This TCR beta chain was profiled in a study of T cell responses to AZD1222 COVID-19 vaccine. Notes on the study in general: White British donors predominated, females outnumbered males, and clonal diversity was possibly underestimated. The reported proportion of spike-specific TCRs targeting unmutated variant regions was nearly half. Regions 160-218 and 743-854 dominated among vaccine-associated CD4 TCRs spanning spike. After two AZD1222 doses, spike-specific TCR breadth and depth rose versus day 0.

Generated by immunoSEQ multiplex PCR, the TCRdb table keeps only in-frame clones and is missing some. The table shows 120,000 to 150,000 clones, with around 90% occurring only once. The V end lost 0 bases, the J end lost 9 bases, and 13 bases lay between the germline ends. This CDR3 spans 14 amino acids. Per the germline V gene, CDR1 is SGHRS and CDR2 is YFSETQ. Concerning this clone: What it binds is not known.

V and J are TRBV5-1 and TRBJ2-1; D is unclear. The sample here was peripheral blood, taken 28 days after the second AZD1222 dose. This clonotype was obtained from an adult who received the AZD1222 COVID-19 vaccine. The CDR3, as DNA: TGCGCCAGCAGCTTGGAACTGAGATTAGGTGAGCAGTTCTTC. Translation gives CASSLELRLGEQFF.